Described below is a single T cell receptor beta chain sequence and its context. Its antigen is unknown. Germline CDR1 MNHNY, CDR2 SVGAGI (reference sequence). The V gene lost 6 bases and the J gene lost 6 bases, with 12 bases spanning the gap. The CDR3 is 13 residues long. This record comes from a study of cytomegalovirus exposure and HLA in healthy donors. The study, taken as a whole, reports: In presence/absence analyses, roughly uniform sequencing depth across donors was assumed. A later analysis showed TCR association rates differing by HLA locus, peaking at DRB1 and lowest at HLA-C.

PCR used 60 Vbeta primers and 13 Jbeta primers. The data were produced by immunoSEQ multiplex PCR, yet TCRdb's version contains in-frame clones alone and is incomplete. The data hold approximately 120,000 clones, with roughly 71% observed a single time. The receptor was isolated from a woman aged 50 to 65 in good health and CMV-seropositive. V gene TRBV6-6 combines with J gene TRBJ2-1; possibly TRBD2 for D (5 bases). Sample: PBMCs. CDR3 residues: CASSLLGRNEQFF. The CDR3 bases are TGTGCCAGCAGCCTACTAGGTCGCAATGAGCAGTTCTTC.